Below are 27 T cell receptor beta chains sequenced from a single sample in a study of tumor-infiltrating lymphocytes in primary liver carcinoma. Between roughly 17 and 33 mg of unsorted bulk tissue served as the source from which RNA and DNA were co-extracted. Total RNA (about 500 ng) served as template for TCR beta cDNA synthesis primed by a constant-region primer. Slightly modified ARM-PCR with three nested multiplex PCR rounds yielded TCR beta libraries. The first two PCR rounds used TRBV1-TRBV30 primers with a Cbeta primer, 10 cycles each. Each CDR3 protein is one row after TCRdb ran MiXCR on the multiplex PCR reads. The table shows approximately 190,000 distinct CDR3 sequences, with around 81% occurring only once. The sequencing sample was made of tumor tissue from primary liver carcinoma. The receptor set was obtained from a man between 40 and 49 years old with primary liver carcinoma and hepatitis B virus infection.

As for this clonotype: The junction departs from the called germline gene at one end, perhaps through a read error. The J gene is TRBJ2-2, the V gene TRBV11-1; D unclear. CDR3 size: 14 residues. The germline V gene has CDR1 SGHAT and CDR2 FQDESV (reference sequence). The CDR3 nucleotides are TGCGCCAGCAGGTTATGGGCCAACACCGGGGAGCTGTTTTTT. Translating it yields CASRLWANTGELFF.

With regard to this clonotype: The germline gene is not matched at one end of the junction; a read error may be the cause. V gene TRBV6-1 combines with J gene TRBJ2-7; 9 bases are a match to TRBD2. The CDR3 consists of 14 residues. In germline, CDR1 is MNHNS, CDR2 SASEGT. The DNA of the CDR3 is TGTGCCAGCAGCCGCGGGACTAGCACCCACGAGCAATACTTC. Its translation: CASSRGTSTHEQYF.

Comment on this clonotype: The junction departs from germline at one end; a sequencing error may be responsible. The CDR3 loop is CTSSQGRGQGRNSPLHF. In nucleotides, the CDR3 is TGCACCAGTAGCCAAGGTCGGGGACAGGGCCGGAATTCACCTCTCCACTTT. The chain links TRBV4-1 to TRBJ1-6, with 9 bases lining up with TRBD1. CDR1 is MGHRA, CDR2 YSYEKL, per germline. The CDR3 runs to 17 residues.

Worth noting for this clonotype: The junction shows a germline mismatch at one end, possibly a read error. The chain uses TRBV6-6 and TRBJ2-1; no clear D gene. The CDR3 is 14 residues long. Germline values: CDR1 MNHNY, CDR2 SVGAGI (reference sequence). CDR3 sequence reads: CASNYLISAHEQFF. CDR3 nucleotide sequence: TGTGCCAGCAATTACCTAATCAGTGCCCATGAGCAGTTCTTC.

A word on this clonotype: Mismatch with germline at one junction end may stem from a read error. The V and J genes are TRBV29-1 and TRBJ2-2; 8 bases are a match to TRBD2. Germline-derived CDR1 and CDR2 are SQVTM and ANQGSEA. The CDR3 length is 15 residues. CDR3: CSVGTRAANNGELFF. The CDR3 DNA follows: TGTAGCGTTGGGACTAGGGCGGCGAACAACGGGGAGCTGTTTTTT.

J is TRBJ2-3 and V is TRBV4-2; 10 bases are a match to TRBD2. V trimming: 0 bases; J trimming: 3 bases; junction bases outside the gene matches: 9. The germline CDR1 and CDR2 sequences are LGHNA and YNFKEQ. This CDR3 has 18 amino acids. CDR3 protein: CASSQDKGGSGGTDTQYF. The CDR3 coding sequence is TGTGCCAGCAGCCAAGATAAGGGTGGTAGCGGGGGGACAGATACGCAGTATTTT.

Comments on this clonotype: This clone may be a read error of a much larger clone one base away. The rearrangement joins TRBV7-9 to TRBJ1-2; weak D call: TRBD1 (6 bases). The V gene lost 5 bases and the J gene lost 10 bases, with 23 bases spanning the gap. Germline V gene lookup returns CDR1 SEHNR and CDR2 FQNEAQ (reference sequence). This CDR3 has 15 residues. As DNA, the CDR3 is TGTGCCAGCAGCCGGGGGGCCTCTAAGGGAGCTGACTACACCTTC. It translates to CASSRGASKGADYTF.

To note about this clonotype: Mismatch with germline at one junction end may stem from a read error. CDR3 amino acids: CSIKSAAGRSETQYF. The CDR3 nucleotides are TGTAGCATTAAATCCGCGGCGGGTAGATCGGAGACCCAGTACTTC. This rearrangement joins TRBV29-1 to TRBJ2-5; a possible D gene is TRBD2 (5 bases). CDR1 and CDR2 (germline): SQVTM, ANQGSEA. The CDR3 totals 15 residues. Together with reference TRBV29-1 and TRBJ2-5, the CDR3 gives the full variable domain: SAVISQKPSRDICQRGTSLTIQCQVDSQVTMMFWYRQQPGQSLTLIATANQGSEATYESGFVIDKFPISRPNLTFSTLTVSNMSPEDSSIYLCSIKSAAGRSETQYFGPGTRLLVL.

J is TRBJ2-7 and V is TRBV5-6; 7 bases line up with TRBD1. CDR1 is SGHDT and CDR2 is YYEEEE in the germline V gene. Unmatched junction bases numbered 20, after V lost 5 bases and J lost 0 bases. There are 19 residues in the CDR3. The CDR3 here is CASRATGAREAQNSYEQYF. The CDR3 DNA follows: TGTGCCAGCAGAGCCACAGGGGCCCGCGAGGCGCAGAACTCCTACGAGCAGTACTTC.

This clonotype was picked up many times. V and J are TRBV6-5 and TRBJ2-1; 8 nucleotides align to TRBD2. CDR3 size: 14 residues. The germline CDR1 and CDR2 sequences are MNHEY and SVGAGI. Trimming at V came to 7 bases and at J to 5 bases, leaving 7 bases not matched to a gene. The CDR3: CASTTGTRDNEQFF. CDR3 in DNA: TGTGCCAGCACCACCGGGACTAGGGACAATGAGCAGTTCTTC.

The J gene is TRBJ2-5, the V gene TRBV29-1, with 7 bases lining up with TRBD1. J lost 5 bases, V lost 8 bases, and 17 bases had no gene match. Germline V lookup: CDR1 SQVTM, CDR2 ANQGSEA. The CDR3 extends over 15 amino acids. The CDR3 DNA sequence: TGCAGCATTGCAGGCAGGATAGGGGGCTGGGAGACCCAGTACTTC. This sequence encodes CSIAGRIGGWETQYF. Full variable domain (outside the CDR3, taken from reference TRBV29-1 and TRBJ2-5): SAVISQKPSRDICQRGTSLTIQCQVDSQVTMMFWYRQQPGQSLTLIATANQGSEATYESGFVIDKFPISRPNLTFSTLTVSNMSPEDSSIYLCSIAGRIGGWETQYFGPGTRLLVL.

A note on this clonotype: A junction end diverges from the germline sequence, so it may reflect a read error. The chain carries TRBV29-1 and TRBJ2-2; D is tentatively TRBD1 or TRBD2 (5 bases each). The CDR3 is 16 residues long. CDR1 and CDR2 (germline): SQVTM, ANQGSEA. In nucleotides, the CDR3 is TGCAGCGTTGAAAACCCCCTGGGGACCAACACCGGGGAACTGTTATTT. It yields the protein CSVENPLGTNTGELLF.

This clonotype was found many times. V gene TRBV6-2 or TRBV6-3 combines with J gene TRBJ1-5; tentative D call: TRBD1 (5 bases). Germline values: CDR1 MNHEY, CDR2 SVGEGT. The CDR3 covers 17 residues. Trimming removed 6 bases at V and 1 base at J, with 19 bases between. The CDR3 region has the DNA TGTGCCAGCAGCCCACCGGCCGCGGGGACCAGCAATCAGCCCCAGCATTTT. Amino acids: CASSPPAAGTSNQPQHF.

On this clonotype itself: This may arise from a read error, as a much more abundant clone is one base away. V and J are TRBV12-3 or TRBV12-4 and TRBJ1-3; D gene ambiguous. This CDR3 comprises 13 residues. CDR3 sequence reads: CASSPSSGNAIYF. The CDR3 nucleotides are TGTGCCAGCAGCCCGAGCTCTGGAAACGCCATATATTTT.

As concerns this clonotype: This may stem from a read error, because a much larger clone lies one nucleotide away. The chain has TRBV28 and TRBJ2-7; TRBD2 might be the D (5 bases). Looked up from germline, CDR1 is MDHEN and CDR2 is SYDVKM. This CDR3 has 13 residues. CDR3 bases: TGTGCCACTGGGGTAGGACTGACCTACGAGCAGTGCTTC. Amino acids: CATGVGLTYEQCF.

As DNA, the CDR3 is TGTGCCAGCAGCCAAGAGGCGGGGGGCTCCTACGAGTATTACTTC. This codes for CASSQEAGGSYEYYF. The gene calls are TRBV4-2 and TRBJ2-7; 8 bases line up with TRBD2. This CDR3 spans 15 amino acids. CDR1 and CDR2 (germline): LGHNA, YNFKEQ. V was clipped by 0 bases and J by 13 bases; unmatched bases: 14.

For this clonotype: Its ends do not fully match the called genes, so a read error is possible. The chain is built from TRBV29-1 and TRBJ2-5; TRBD1 matches at 8 bases. This CDR3 region has 14 residues. Germline assignment: CDR1 SQVTM and CDR2 ANQGSEA. This CDR3 reads CSVANGQGQEIQYF. CDR3 coding DNA: TGCAGCGTTGCCAACGGACAGGGCCAAGAGATCCAGTACTTC.

With regard to this clonotype: Given the absence of the conserved phenylalanine or tryptophan at the CDR3 end, a read error is likely. V and J are TRBV10-3 and TRBJ1-2, with D maybe TRBD1 (5 bases). This CDR3 has 13 residues. Germline V gives CDR1 ENHRY, CDR2 SYGVKD. Deletions cut 10 bases from V and 2 bases from J, with 14 bases between. This chain's CDR3 is CATKGDANYGYTL. The CDR3 nucleotides read TGTGCCACCAAAGGGGATGCGAACTATGGCTACACCCTC.

This chain connects TRBV28 to TRBJ2-3, with 9 bases identical to TRBD2. The CDR3 length is 15 residues. Germline loops: CDR1 MDHEN, CDR2 SYDVKM. The trim removed 7 bases at V and 6 bases at J, leaving 11 bases unmatched. DNA of the CDR3: TGTGCCAGCACTTTGGCGGGGGGGACTCGGGATACGCAGTATTTT. This sequence encodes CASTLAGGTRDTQYF.

A remark on this clonotype: A junction boundary mismatches the germline segment, possibly from a read error. This rearrangement joins TRBV29-1 to TRBJ1-2, with D unclear. This CDR3 contains 14 residues. The V gene's germline CDR1 is SQVTM and CDR2 ANQGSEA. CDR3 region: CSVDEGRRSYGYTF. The DNA of the CDR3 is TGTAGCGTTGATGAGGGCCGCAGGTCATACGGTTACACCTTC.

About this clonotype: The CDR3 ends on some other residue instead of the conserved phenylalanine or tryptophan, so this is likely a read error. The DNA is left out, because the CDR3 cannot be placed on it with certainty; the CDR3 is given as TCRdb lists it. The genes are TRBV5-4 and TRBJ2-1; TRBD2 is the table's D call, not checked against the DNA. Germline CDR1 reads SGHNT; CDR2 reads YYREEE (reference sequence). A total of 18 residues make up the CDR3, ends included. The CDR3 sequence: CASSPGDKAGAGRNERFL.

This chain links TRBV29-1 with TRBJ2-1; D assignment may be TRBD1 or TRBD2 (6 bases each). The CDR3 has 16 residues. V gave up 2 bases and J gave up 9 bases, with 23 bases separating them. Per the germline V gene, CDR1 is SQVTM and CDR2 is ANQGSEA. CDR3 nucleotide sequence: TGCAGCGTTGAATTCTGGAGGGGGAGGATAACCGCTGAGCAGTTCTTC. Encoded protein: CSVEFWRGRITAEQFF.

Note on this clonotype: It is likely a read error, because the conserved phenylalanine at the end of the CDR3 is missing. V is TRBV12-3 or TRBV12-4 and J is TRBJ2-2; D unresolved. V was clipped by 5 bases and J by 6 bases, with 7 bases between them. The CDR3 is 12 residues long. This chain's CDR3 is CASSLVPGELFI. The DNA of the CDR3 is TGTGCCAGCAGTCTGGTCCCCGGGGAGCTGTTTATT.

The rearrangement links TRBV10-2 to TRBJ2-3; TRBD2 is a possible D gene (5 bases). The V gene lost 4 bases and the J gene lost 14 bases, with 28 bases spanning the gap. The CDR3 is 16 amino acids. The V gene's germline CDR1 is WSHSY and CDR2 SAAADI. The CDR3 bases are TGCGCCAGCAGTGTTGGACTCCCGAGAAACAGAGATAAGCTGTATTTT. Residues: CASSVGLPRNRDKLYF.

As concerns this clonotype: This CDR3 fails to terminate in the conserved phenylalanine or tryptophan, so it likely reflects a read error. V is TRBV10-3 and J is TRBJ1-1; D gene uncertain. V lost 5 bases and J 5 bases, leaving 15 bases between the germline ends. The germline V gene encodes CDR1 ENHRY and CDR2 SYGVKD. CDR3 size: 14 residues. CDR3 nucleotide sequence: TGTGCCATCAGTACATCCGGGAGGGAGACTGAAGCTTTCTTA. Translating gives CAISTSGRETEAFL.

This clonotype was counted a few times. One end of the junction is discordant with germline, which a read error may explain. The V and J genes are TRBV6-1 and TRBJ1-4; the D gene is possibly TRBD1 (5 bases). Germline values: CDR1 MNHNS, CDR2 SASEGT. CDR3 length equals 16 residues. The DNA of the CDR3 is TGTGCCGGCAGTGAAGCGGGGGTTGCAAGTAATGAAAAACTGTTTTTT. It encodes CAGSEAGVASNEKLFF.

This clonotype was counted a single time. The germline gene is not matched at one end of the junction; a read error may be the cause. The chain has TRBV6-2 or TRBV6-3 and TRBJ2-5; D possibly corresponds to TRBD2 (6 bases). The CDR3 has 14 amino acids. Germline CDR1 MNHEY, CDR2 SVGEGT. The CDR3 reads CVSSFGDFQETQYF. The DNA for the CDR3 is TGTGTCAGCAGTTTCGGGGACTTTCAAGAGACCCAGTACTTC.